The rows below give T cell receptor beta chains drawn from one sample of a study of blood T cell repertoires in COVID-19. Assay used: immunoSEQ multiplex PCR; TCRdb lists only in-frame clones, some missing. The sample lists 70,000 to 85,000 clones, around nine tenths occurring once. The specimen sequenced was peripheral blood. The receptors originated from a man between 70 and 80 years old with active or convalescent COVID-19. The CDR3 runs from the conserved cysteine through the conserved F or W. A D gene is named only where the DNA matches it firmly. Expanded clones get a size class; other rows say once, few or many, or leave the size out.

v_call	j_call	clone_size	d_call	cdr3_aa	cdr3_nt
TRBV6-6	TRBJ2-7	few	TRBD2	CASTPRGAYEQYF	TGTGCCAGCACCCCACGGGGGGCCTACGAGCAGTACTTC
TRBV15	TRBJ1-3	-	-	CATSRDLGRTGNTIYF	TGTGCCACCAGCAGAGATCTGGGCAGAACAGGAAACACCATATATTTT
TRBV12-3/TRBV12-4	TRBJ2-1	-	-	CASSQPGGGQFF	TGTGCCAGCAGCCAACCAGGCGGAGGGCAGTTCTTC
TRBV7-2	TRBJ2-7	-	TRBD2	CASSLVGGGYEQYF	TGTGCCAGCAGCTTAGTCGGCGGGGGCTACGAGCAGTACTTC
TRBV7-9	TRBJ1-5	-	TRBD1	CASSLTGATEPQHF	TGTGCCAGCAGCTTAACAGGGGCGACCGAGCCCCAGCATTTT
TRBV28	TRBJ2-1	-	-	CAIPGVDEQFF	TGTGCCATCCCTGGAGTGGATGAGCAGTTCTTC
TRBV7-8	TRBJ1-4	-	-	CASSPAGARDEKLFF	TGTGCCAGCAGCCCCGCGGGGGCGCGGGATGAAAAACTGTTTTTT
TRBV6-6	TRBJ2-5	once	-	CASSYGQGKETQYF	TGTGCCAGCAGTTACGGGCAGGGGAAAGAGACCCAGTACTTC
TRBV5-6	TRBJ2-7	-	-	CASSLLLNYEQYF	TGTGCCAGCAGCTTGTTACTAAACTACGAGCAGTACTTC
TRBV2	TRBJ2-7	few	TRBD2	CANIAGLSYEQYF	TGTGCCAACATAGCGGGACTCTCCTACGAGCAGTACTTC
TRBV5-1	TRBJ2-1	once	-	CASSLASGGTYNEQFF	TGCGCCAGCAGCTTGGCCAGCGGAGGGACCTACAATGAGCAGTTCTTC
TRBV6-5	TRBJ2-5	-	TRBD1	CASSHPGGRSETQYF	TGTGCCAGCAGTCACCCAGGGGGCCGGTCAGAGACCCAGTACTTC
TRBV24-1	TRBJ2-1	once	TRBD1	CATSGPGQGSYNEQFF	TGTGCCACCAGTGGCCCAGGACAGGGGTCCTACAATGAGCAGTTCTTC
TRBV2	TRBJ2-1	-	-	CASSWGGVTYNEQFF	TGTGCCAGCAGTTGGGGCGGGGTTACCTACAATGAGCAGTTCTTC
TRBV28	TRBJ2-3	-	TRBD2	CASSSYSGKDTQYF	TGTGCCAGCAGTTCTTATAGCGGGAAAGATACGCAGTATTTT
TRBV12-5	TRBJ2-1	-	TRBD1	CASGPTHRGDEQFF	TGTGCTAGTGGCCCAACTCACAGGGGGGATGAGCAGTTCTTC
TRBV6-6	TRBJ1-1	-	-	CASSYAPKTEAFF	TGTGCCAGCAGTTACGCGCCCAAAACTGAAGCTTTCTTT
TRBV5-1	TRBJ2-5	-	TRBD2	CASAEAGGPSRETQYF	TGCGCCAGTGCGGAGGCGGGAGGGCCCTCGAGGGAGACCCAGTACTTC
TRBV2	TRBJ1-6	-	TRBD1	CASKEGASNNSPLHF	TGTGCCAGCAAGGAGGGGGCATCTAATAATTCACCCCTCCACTTT
TRBV7-3	TRBJ1-1	-	-	CASSLSGTRNTEAFF	TGTGCCAGCAGCTTGTCCGGGACAAGGAACACTGAAGCTTTCTTT
TRBV19	TRBJ1-2	-	-	CASSTYRAGYTF	TGTGCCAGTAGTACCTACAGGGCCGGCTACACCTTC
TRBV5-1	TRBJ2-1	-	-	CASSLGRDPNNEQFF	TGCGCCAGCAGCTTGGGGAGGGATCCTAACAATGAGCAGTTCTTC
TRBV6-6	TRBJ2-1	-	-	CASSYSIQAYNEQFF	TGTGCCAGCAGTTACTCGATCCAGGCGTACAATGAGCAGTTCTTC
TRBV25-1	TRBJ2-7	-	-	CASSDRLIPEQYF	TGTGCCAGCAGTGACAGGTTGATCCCCGAGCAGTACTTC
TRBV5-4	TRBJ2-6	-	-	CASRSLSGANVLTF	TGTGCCAGCAGGAGCCTCTCTGGGGCCAACGTCCTGACTTTC
TRBV5-4	TRBJ2-5	-	-	CASRSDSLQETQYF	TGTGCCAGCAGATCAGACAGCCTCCAAGAGACCCAGTACTTC
TRBV5-1	TRBJ2-3	-	-	CASSRAAVDTQYF	TGCGCCAGCAGCCGTGCCGCGGTAGATACGCAGTATTTT
TRBV20-1	TRBJ2-1	-	-	CSASSGGQFF	TGCAGTGCTAGTAGCGGTGGGCAGTTCTTC
TRBV5-6	TRBJ1-1	once	-	CASRPSGAPEAFF	TGTGCCAGCAGACCCTCAGGGGCCCCTGAAGCTTTCTTT
TRBV10-2	TRBJ1-5	-	TRBD1	CASKGTGERSQPQHF	TGCGCCAGCAAGGGGACAGGGGAGCGGAGTCAGCCCCAGCATTTT
TRBV7-9	TRBJ2-2	-	-	CASREGSNTGELFF	TGTGCCAGCAGGGAGGGGTCGAACACCGGGGAGCTGTTTTTT
TRBV3-1/TRBV3-2	TRBJ1-6	-	TRBD1	CASSQDATGGSPLHF	TGTGCCAGCAGCCAAGATGCGACAGGGGGCTCACCCCTCCACTTT
TRBV24-1	TRBJ2-1	-	-	CATSDGQGSFSNEQFF	TGTGCCACCAGTGATGGCCAGGGATCCTTTTCTAATGAGCAGTTCTTC
TRBV28	TRBJ1-3	-	-	CASSLTQSGNTIYF	TGTGCCAGCAGTCTTACGCAGTCTGGAAACACCATATATTTT
TRBV25-1	TRBJ1-6	once	TRBD1	CASTLRQGNSPLHF	TGTGCCAGCACCCTCAGACAGGGAAATTCACCCCTCCACTTT
TRBV4-1	TRBJ2-1	once	TRBD2	CASSPRAAGGINEQFF	TGCGCCAGCAGCCCTCGAGCAGCGGGAGGGATCAATGAGCAGTTCTTC
TRBV11-2	TRBJ2-5	-	-	CASSLDIGTPETQYF	TGTGCCAGCAGCTTAGATATTGGCACCCCTGAGACCCAGTACTTC
TRBV10-3	TRBJ2-7	-	TRBD1	CAIRPDRGRTYEQYF	TGTGCCATCAGACCGGACAGGGGGAGAACCTACGAGCAGTACTTC
TRBV7-8	TRBJ1-3	once	TRBD1	CASSSLAQGAGNTIYF	TGTGCCAGCAGCTCCCTCGCGCAGGGGGCTGGAAACACCATATATTTT
TRBV12-3/TRBV12-4	TRBJ1-2	-	-	CASSTGKGYGYTF	TGTGCCAGCAGCACGGGCAAGGGGTATGGCTACACCTTC
TRBV5-6	TRBJ2-6	once	-	CASSLAGFTGANVLTF	TGTGCCAGCAGCTTGGCGGGTTTTACTGGGGCCAACGTCCTGACTTTC
TRBV4-1	TRBJ1-1	-	-	CASSQPSSRYTEAFF	TGCGCCAGCAGCCAACCCTCCTCCAGGTACACTGAAGCTTTCTTT
TRBV27	TRBJ1-5	-	-	CASSFRDSNQPQHF	TGTGCCAGCAGTTTCAGGGATAGCAATCAGCCCCAGCATTTT
TRBV7-9	TRBJ2-2	-	TRBD1	CASSARTGSTGELFF	TGTGCCAGCAGCGCCCGGACAGGGAGCACCGGGGAGCTGTTTTTT